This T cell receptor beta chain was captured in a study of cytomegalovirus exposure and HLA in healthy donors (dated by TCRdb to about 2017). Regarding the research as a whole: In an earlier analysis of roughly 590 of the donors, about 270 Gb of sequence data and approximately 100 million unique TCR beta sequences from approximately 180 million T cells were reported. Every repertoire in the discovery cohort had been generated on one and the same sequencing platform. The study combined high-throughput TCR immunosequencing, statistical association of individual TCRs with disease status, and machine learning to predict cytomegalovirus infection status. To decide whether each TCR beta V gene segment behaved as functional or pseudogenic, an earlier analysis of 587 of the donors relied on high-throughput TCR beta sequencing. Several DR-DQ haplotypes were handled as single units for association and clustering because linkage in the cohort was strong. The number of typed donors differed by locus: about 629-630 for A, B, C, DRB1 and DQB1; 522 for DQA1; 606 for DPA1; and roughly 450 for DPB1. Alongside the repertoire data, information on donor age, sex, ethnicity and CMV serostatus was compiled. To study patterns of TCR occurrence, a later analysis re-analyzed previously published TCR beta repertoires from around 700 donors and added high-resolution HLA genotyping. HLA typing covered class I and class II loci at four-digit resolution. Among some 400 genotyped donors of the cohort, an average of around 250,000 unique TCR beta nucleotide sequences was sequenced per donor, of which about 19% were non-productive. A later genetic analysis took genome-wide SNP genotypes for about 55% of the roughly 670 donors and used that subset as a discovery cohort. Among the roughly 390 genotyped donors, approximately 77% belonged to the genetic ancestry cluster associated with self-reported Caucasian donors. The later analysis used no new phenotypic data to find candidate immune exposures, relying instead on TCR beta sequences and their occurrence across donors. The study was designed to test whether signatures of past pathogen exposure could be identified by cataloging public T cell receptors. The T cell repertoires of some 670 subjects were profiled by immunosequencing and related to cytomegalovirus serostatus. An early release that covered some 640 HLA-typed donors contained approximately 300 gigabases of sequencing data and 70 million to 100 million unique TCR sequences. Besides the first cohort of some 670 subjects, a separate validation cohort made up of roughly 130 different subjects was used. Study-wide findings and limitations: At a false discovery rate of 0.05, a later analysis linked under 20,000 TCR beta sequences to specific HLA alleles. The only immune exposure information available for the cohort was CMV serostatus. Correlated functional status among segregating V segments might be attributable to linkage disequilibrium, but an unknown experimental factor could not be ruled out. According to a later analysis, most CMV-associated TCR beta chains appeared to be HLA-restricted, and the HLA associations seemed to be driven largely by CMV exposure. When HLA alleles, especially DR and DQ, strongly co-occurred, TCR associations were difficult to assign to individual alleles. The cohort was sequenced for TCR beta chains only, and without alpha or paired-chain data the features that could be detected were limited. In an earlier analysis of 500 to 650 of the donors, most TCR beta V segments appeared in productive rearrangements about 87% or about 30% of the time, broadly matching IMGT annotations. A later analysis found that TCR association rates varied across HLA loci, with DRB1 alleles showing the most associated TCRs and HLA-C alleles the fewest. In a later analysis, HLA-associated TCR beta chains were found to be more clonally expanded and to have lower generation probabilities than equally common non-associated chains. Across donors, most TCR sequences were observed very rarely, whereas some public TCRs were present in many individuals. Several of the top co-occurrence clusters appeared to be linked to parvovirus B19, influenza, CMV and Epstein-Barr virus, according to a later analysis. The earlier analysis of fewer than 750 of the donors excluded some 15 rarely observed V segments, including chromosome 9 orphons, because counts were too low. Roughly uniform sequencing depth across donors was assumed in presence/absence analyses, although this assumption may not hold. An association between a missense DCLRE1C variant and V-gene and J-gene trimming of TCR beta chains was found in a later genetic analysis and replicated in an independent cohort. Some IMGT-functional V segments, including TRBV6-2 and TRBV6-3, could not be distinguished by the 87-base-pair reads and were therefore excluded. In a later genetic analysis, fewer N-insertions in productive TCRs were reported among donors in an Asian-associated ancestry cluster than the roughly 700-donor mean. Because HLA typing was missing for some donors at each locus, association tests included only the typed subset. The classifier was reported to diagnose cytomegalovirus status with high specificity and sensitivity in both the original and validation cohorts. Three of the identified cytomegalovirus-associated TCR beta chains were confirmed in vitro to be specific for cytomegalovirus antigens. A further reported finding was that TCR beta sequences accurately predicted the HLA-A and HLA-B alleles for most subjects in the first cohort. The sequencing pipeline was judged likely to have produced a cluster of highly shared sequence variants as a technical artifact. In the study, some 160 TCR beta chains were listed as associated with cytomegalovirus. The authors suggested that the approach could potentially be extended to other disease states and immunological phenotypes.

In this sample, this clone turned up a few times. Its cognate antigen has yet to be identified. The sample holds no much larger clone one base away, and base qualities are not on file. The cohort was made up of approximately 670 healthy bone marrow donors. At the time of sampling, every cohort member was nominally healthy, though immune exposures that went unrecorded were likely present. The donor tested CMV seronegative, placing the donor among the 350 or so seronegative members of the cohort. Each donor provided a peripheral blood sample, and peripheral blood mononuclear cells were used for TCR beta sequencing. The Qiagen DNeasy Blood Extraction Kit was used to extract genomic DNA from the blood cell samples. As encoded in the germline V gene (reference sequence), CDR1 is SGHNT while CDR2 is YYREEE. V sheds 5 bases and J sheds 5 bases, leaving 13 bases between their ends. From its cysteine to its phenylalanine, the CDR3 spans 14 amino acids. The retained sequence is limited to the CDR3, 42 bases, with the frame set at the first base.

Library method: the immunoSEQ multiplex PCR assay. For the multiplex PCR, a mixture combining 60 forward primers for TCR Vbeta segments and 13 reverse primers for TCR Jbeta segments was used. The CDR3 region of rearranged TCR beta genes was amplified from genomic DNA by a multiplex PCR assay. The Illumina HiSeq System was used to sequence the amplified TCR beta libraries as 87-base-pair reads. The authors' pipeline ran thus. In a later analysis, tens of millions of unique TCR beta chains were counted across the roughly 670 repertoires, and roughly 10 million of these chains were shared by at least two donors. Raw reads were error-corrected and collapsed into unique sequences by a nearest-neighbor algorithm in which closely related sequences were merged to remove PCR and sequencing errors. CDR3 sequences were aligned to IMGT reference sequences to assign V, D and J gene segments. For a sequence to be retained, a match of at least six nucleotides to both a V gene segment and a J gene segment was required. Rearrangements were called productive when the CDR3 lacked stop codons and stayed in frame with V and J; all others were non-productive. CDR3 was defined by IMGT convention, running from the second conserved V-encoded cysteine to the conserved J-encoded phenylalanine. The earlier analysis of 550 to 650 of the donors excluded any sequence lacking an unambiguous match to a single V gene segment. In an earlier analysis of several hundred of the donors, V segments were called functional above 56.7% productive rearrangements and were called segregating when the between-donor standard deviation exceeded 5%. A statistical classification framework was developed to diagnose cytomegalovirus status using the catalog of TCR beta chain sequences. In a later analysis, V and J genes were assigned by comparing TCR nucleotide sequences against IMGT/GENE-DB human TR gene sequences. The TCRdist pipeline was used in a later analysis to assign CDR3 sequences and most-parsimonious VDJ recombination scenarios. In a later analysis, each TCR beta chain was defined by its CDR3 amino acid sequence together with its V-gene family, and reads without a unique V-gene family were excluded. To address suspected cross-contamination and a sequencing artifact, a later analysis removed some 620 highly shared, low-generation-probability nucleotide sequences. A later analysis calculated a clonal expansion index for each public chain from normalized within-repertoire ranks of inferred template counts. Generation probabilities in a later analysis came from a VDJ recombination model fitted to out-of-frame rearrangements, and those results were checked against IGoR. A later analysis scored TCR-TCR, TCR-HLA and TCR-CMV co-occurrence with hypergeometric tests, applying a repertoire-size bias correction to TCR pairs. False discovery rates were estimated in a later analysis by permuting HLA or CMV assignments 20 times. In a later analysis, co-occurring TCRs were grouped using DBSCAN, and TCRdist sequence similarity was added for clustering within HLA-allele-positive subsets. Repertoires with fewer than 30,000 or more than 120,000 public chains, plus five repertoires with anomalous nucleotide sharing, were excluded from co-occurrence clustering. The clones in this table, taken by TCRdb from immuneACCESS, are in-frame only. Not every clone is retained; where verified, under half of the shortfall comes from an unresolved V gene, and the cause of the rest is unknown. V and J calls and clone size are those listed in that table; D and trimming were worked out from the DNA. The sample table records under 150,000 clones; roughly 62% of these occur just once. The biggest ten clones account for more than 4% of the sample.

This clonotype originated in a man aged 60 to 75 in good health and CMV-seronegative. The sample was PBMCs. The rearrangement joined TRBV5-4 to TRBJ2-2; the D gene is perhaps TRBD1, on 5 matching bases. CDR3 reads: CASRQDLETGELFF. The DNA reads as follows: TGTGCCAGCAGACAGGATTTAGAAACCGGGGAGCTGTTTTTT.